The clone carrying this TCR beta chain has more than one count but fewer than ten. J gave up 6 bases and V 8 bases, and 6 bases lay outside the gene matches. The CDR3 has 12 residues. Germline CDR1 and CDR2: MNHNS and SASEGT. The study enrolled patients aged 18 to 65 with newly diagnosed hyperthyroidism of under 2 months' duration. The sample belongs to a study of T cells in Graves' hyperthyroidism and ophthalmopathy. Study-level background: Peripheral blood was collected at initial diagnosis, before any treatment.

Amplification of TCR beta CDR3 regions was performed using RNA transcripts as template. TCR CDR3 regions were first amplified by RT-PCR with HTBI primers. In TCRdb, the multiplex PCR reads were re-called with MiXCR into one record per CDR3 protein. The sample carries 350,000 to 500,000 distinct CDR3 sequences, roughly an eighth recorded once. The sample comprised blood. The chain combines TRBV6-1 with TRBJ2-5; 7 nucleotides align to TRBD2. This sequence was found in a woman under 30 with Graves' hyperthyroidism. CDR3 sequence reads: CASGGGQKTQYF. The DNA for the CDR3 is TGTGCCAGCGGGGGGGGTCAGAAGACCCAGTACTTC.